A selection of T cell receptor beta chains follows, all from one sample in a study of T cell responses to AZD1222 COVID-19 vaccine. TCRdb keeps only in-frame clones here, not all; method: immunoSEQ multiplex PCR. The sample lists fewer than 85,000 clones; around 86% were seen once. The material was peripheral blood, obtained 28 days after the second AZD1222 dose. Every receptor here comes from an adult who received the AZD1222 COVID-19 vaccine. Both conserved end residues are part of each CDR3. Each record gives: J gene, D gene, clone size, V gene, CDR3 length, CDR3 DNA, CDR3 protein. A D gene is named only where the DNA matches it firmly. Size is stated for part of the rows, as once, few or many counts, or as a class when the clone is expanded.

J: TRBJ2-5
D: -
size: -
V: TRBV21-1
length: 15
DNA: TGTGCCAGCAGCAAAGAGAGAGCTAGCAATGAGACCCAGTACTTC
CDR3: CASSKERASNETQYF

J: TRBJ2-7
D: TRBD1
size: -
V: TRBV5-6
length: 14
DNA: TGTGCCAGCAGCACGGGACAGGGGTTTGGCGAGCAGTACTTC
CDR3: CASSTGQGFGEQYF

J: TRBJ2-3
D: -
size: -
V: TRBV7-2
length: 16
DNA: TGTGCCAGCAGCTCCTCAGGGGCAGGGATAACAGATACGCAGTATTTT
CDR3: CASSSSGAGITDTQYF

J: TRBJ1-5
D: -
size: -
V: TRBV19
length: 14
DNA: TGTGCCAGTACCCTTAGGAATAGCAATCAGCCCCAGCATTTT
CDR3: CASTLRNSNQPQHF

J: TRBJ1-6
D: -
size: -
V: TRBV7-2
length: 18
DNA: TGTGCCAGCAGCCCTCTACGATGGGGGGAAGGGGGTAACTCACCCCTCCACTTT
CDR3: CASSPLRWGEGGNSPLHF

J: TRBJ1-2
D: TRBD1
size: -
V: TRBV6-4
length: 12
DNA: TGTGCCAGCCGGGGACAGGGTGTTGGCTACACCTTC
CDR3: CASRGQGVGYTF

J: TRBJ1-1
D: -
size: -
V: TRBV7-8
length: 14
DNA: TGTGCCAGCAGCCGATTACAGGGTTTTACTGAAGCTTTCTTT
CDR3: CASSRLQGFTEAFF

J: TRBJ1-2
D: -
size: -
V: TRBV5-5
length: 13
DNA: TGTGCCAGCAGCCGGGACGAAAACTATGGCTACACCTTC
CDR3: CASSRDENYGYTF

J: TRBJ2-3
D: -
size: -
V: TRBV7-8
length: 12
DNA: TGTGCCAGCAGCTTCAGCACAGATACGCAGTATTTT
CDR3: CASSFSTDTQYF

J: TRBJ1-2
D: -
size: few
V: TRBV19
length: 12
DNA: TGTGCCAGTAGTGGGCAGATCTATGGCTACACCTTC
CDR3: CASSGQIYGYTF

J: TRBJ2-2
D: -
size: -
V: TRBV30
length: 13
DNA: TGTGCCTGGAGTGGGCCGAACACCGGGGAGCTGTTTTTT
CDR3: CAWSGPNTGELFF

J: TRBJ1-3
D: -
size: -
V: TRBV4-1
length: 16
DNA: TGCGCCAGCAGCCCTTTGGGGGGGCGACTCGGAAACACCATATATTTT
CDR3: CASSPLGGRLGNTIYF

J: TRBJ2-2
D: -
size: -
V: TRBV4-1
length: 14
DNA: TGCGCCAGCAGCCCGCAGAGAAACACCGGGGAGCTGTTTTTT
CDR3: CASSPQRNTGELFF

J: TRBJ2-7
D: TRBD2
size: -
V: TRBV3-1/TRBV3-2
length: 19
DNA: TGTGCCAGCAGCCAAGCTTTCAATAGCGGGGGGGCCTCGGGGTACGAGCAGTACTTC
CDR3: CASSQAFNSGGASGYEQYF

J: TRBJ1-2
D: -
size: -
V: TRBV12-3/TRBV12-4
length: 13
DNA: TGTGCCAGCAGTTGGGGCCAATGGGGAGGCTACACCTTC
CDR3: CASSWGQWGGYTF

J: TRBJ2-7
D: -
size: -
V: TRBV11-3
length: 14
DNA: TGTGCCAGCAGCCCCGGTCGTGGCTCCTACGAGCAGTACTTC
CDR3: CASSPGRGSYEQYF

J: TRBJ2-5
D: -
size: -
V: TRBV6-5
length: 14
DNA: TGTGCCAGCAGGACAGGTTGGGTAAAGGAGACCCAGTACTTC
CDR3: CASRTGWVKETQYF

J: TRBJ2-4
D: -
size: -
V: TRBV6-5
length: 16
DNA: TGTGCCAGCAGTTGGCGGCAGGCTGTAGCCAAAAACATTCAGTACTTC
CDR3: CASSWRQAVAKNIQYF

J: TRBJ2-7
D: TRBD2
size: -
V: TRBV5-4
length: 17
DNA: TGTGCCAGCAGCGGCCCCCTGACTCGTGCGGGGGGCCACGAGCAGTACTTC
CDR3: CASSGPLTRAGGHEQYF

J: TRBJ2-7
D: -
size: -
V: TRBV18
length: 12
DNA: TGTGCCACCTCGACAGCAACCTACGAGCAGTACTTC
CDR3: CATSTATYEQYF

J: TRBJ2-3
D: -
size: -
V: TRBV3-1/TRBV3-2
length: 12
DNA: TGTGCCAGCAGCCAAACCTGGGATACGCAGTATTTT
CDR3: CASSQTWDTQYF

J: TRBJ2-7
D: TRBD2
size: -
V: TRBV7-2
length: 17
DNA: TGTGCCAGCAGCTTACTTGCGGGGGGGCCTGGCTCCTACGAGCAGTACTTC
CDR3: CASSLLAGGPGSYEQYF

J: TRBJ2-7
D: -
size: -
V: TRBV4-3
length: 14
DNA: TGCGCCAGCAGCCAAGATACGGAAAGCTACGAGCAGTACTTC
CDR3: CASSQDTESYEQYF

J: TRBJ1-1
D: -
size: once
V: TRBV18
length: 12
DNA: TGTGCCAGCTCACCTGGACAGATTGAAGCTTTCTTT
CDR3: CASSPGQIEAFF

J: TRBJ2-7
D: -
size: -
V: TRBV19
length: 13
DNA: TGTGCCAGTAGTTTGGCAGCTACCTACGAGCAGTACTTC
CDR3: CASSLAATYEQYF

J: TRBJ2-2
D: -
size: -
V: TRBV30
length: 12
DNA: TGTGCCTCAACCAGGAACACCGGGGAGCTGTTTTTT
CDR3: CASTRNTGELFF

J: TRBJ2-7
D: -
size: -
V: TRBV4-2
length: 13
DNA: TGTGCCAGCAGCCAACCGAAACAATACGAGCAGTACTTC
CDR3: CASSQPKQYEQYF

J: TRBJ2-1
D: -
size: -
V: TRBV7-9
length: 12
DNA: TGTGCCAGCAGCTACCAGTCGAATGAGCAGTTCTTC
CDR3: CASSYQSNEQFF

J: TRBJ2-3
D: TRBD1
size: -
V: TRBV12-3/TRBV12-4
length: 13
DNA: TGTGCCAGCAGTTGGGACAGAAGAGATACGCAGTATTTT
CDR3: CASSWDRRDTQYF

J: TRBJ2-5
D: TRBD2
size: -
V: TRBV3-1/TRBV3-2
length: 12
DNA: TGTGCCAGCAGCCAGGGAGGGGAGACCCAGTACTTC
CDR3: CASSQGGETQYF

J: TRBJ1-1
D: -
size: -
V: TRBV4-1
length: 14
DNA: TGCGCCAGCAGCCACCCAGTGGCCCAGCCTGAAGCTTTCTTT
CDR3: CASSHPVAQPEAFF

J: TRBJ2-7
D: -
size: -
V: TRBV5-1
length: 12
DNA: TGCGCCAGCAGCCCCGACTCCTACGAGCAGTACTTC
CDR3: CASSPDSYEQYF

J: TRBJ1-2
D: TRBD1
size: -
V: TRBV30
length: 15
DNA: TGTGCCTGGACTTTAGCAGGGACAGGTATGGATGGCTACACCTTC
CDR3: CAWTLAGTGMDGYTF

J: TRBJ2-5
D: TRBD1
size: -
V: TRBV6-5
length: 15
DNA: TGTGCCAGCAGTCTTGGACAGGTCAAACAAGAGACCCAGTACTTC
CDR3: CASSLGQVKQETQYF

J: TRBJ1-6
D: -
size: -
V: TRBV11-2
length: 11
DNA: TGTGCCAGCAGCTTAGATTCACCCCTCCACTTT
CDR3: CASSLDSPLHF

J: TRBJ1-5
D: TRBD1
size: -
V: TRBV7-8
length: 17
DNA: TGTGCCAGCAGCTTATTGGGTAGGGGGCGAAGCAATCAGCCCCAGCATTTT
CDR3: CASSLLGRGRSNQPQHF

J: TRBJ2-1
D: TRBD1
size: -
V: TRBV11-2
length: 14
DNA: TGTGCCAGCAGCGGGGGGACAGGGGTTAGTGAGCAGTTCTTC
CDR3: CASSGGTGVSEQFF

J: TRBJ2-2
D: -
size: -
V: TRBV1
length: 15
DNA: TGCACCAGCAGCCAAGTTAGCCGGGGCACCGGGGAGCTGTTTTTT
CDR3: CTSSQVSRGTGELFF

J: TRBJ1-6
D: TRBD1
size: -
V: TRBV7-2
length: 16
DNA: TGTGCCAGCAGCCCCCGTGTCCCGGGACAGGATTCACCCCTCCACTTT
CDR3: CASSPRVPGQDSPLHF

J: TRBJ1-2
D: -
size: -
V: TRBV21-1
length: 16
DNA: TGTGCCAGCACCCAAAAACACAGGCTGGCTAACTATGGCTACACCTTC
CDR3: CASTQKHRLANYGYTF

J: TRBJ1-1
D: -
size: -
V: TRBV10-3
length: 11
DNA: TGTGCCTCCCGGGACCTCACTGAAGCTTTCTTT
CDR3: CASRDLTEAFF

J: TRBJ1-5
D: -
size: -
V: TRBV11-2
length: 17
DNA: TGTGCCAGCAGCTTAGGACGTTCGGCCCCCGGAAACCAGCCCCAGCATTTT
CDR3: CASSLGRSAPGNQPQHF

J: TRBJ2-7
D: -
size: -
V: TRBV28
length: 13
DNA: TGTGCCAGCAGGGGGCTTAGCTCCTACGAGCAGTACTTC
CDR3: CASRGLSSYEQYF

J: TRBJ2-7
D: TRBD1
size: -
V: TRBV6-5
length: 15
DNA: TGTGCCAGCAGTTACCGGGACAGGGGGGCCTACGAGCAGTACTTC
CDR3: CASSYRDRGAYEQYF

J: TRBJ2-7
D: TRBD1
size: once
V: TRBV14
length: 16
DNA: TGTGCCAGCAGCCAAGCCCGGACAGGGGGCTCCTACGAGCAGTACTTC
CDR3: CASSQARTGGSYEQYF

J: TRBJ1-1
D: -
size: -
V: TRBV5-1
length: 14
DNA: TGCGCCAGCAGCTTACGACGGGGGGACACTGAAGCTTTCTTT
CDR3: CASSLRRGDTEAFF

J: TRBJ2-5
D: -
size: once
V: TRBV5-1
length: 14
DNA: TGCGCCAGCAGTCCCGGCCGAGGGGGAGAGACCCAGTACTTC
CDR3: CASSPGRGGETQYF

J: TRBJ2-5
D: -
size: once
V: TRBV29-1
length: 12
DNA: TGCAGCGTTGTAGGGGGTGGAGAGACCCAGTACTTC
CDR3: CSVVGGGETQYF

J: TRBJ1-2
D: -
size: -
V: TRBV28
length: 14
DNA: TGTGCCAGCCTTCAGGGAGGATTTAACTATGGCTACACCTTC
CDR3: CASLQGGFNYGYTF

J: TRBJ1-2
D: -
size: -
V: TRBV27
length: 13
DNA: TGTGCCAGCGGGACACTCGCCCTCGATGGCTACACCTTC
CDR3: CASGTLALDGYTF

J: TRBJ1-5
D: TRBD1
size: few
V: TRBV28
length: 14
DNA: TGTGCCAGCAGTTATACAGGGGAGATTCAGCCCCAGCATTTT
CDR3: CASSYTGEIQPQHF

J: TRBJ1-4
D: -
size: -
V: TRBV5-8
length: 16
DNA: TGTGCCAGCAGCTATCTAAGACAGAGACTTAATGAAAAACTGTTTTTT
CDR3: CASSYLRQRLNEKLFF

J: TRBJ2-7
D: -
size: -
V: TRBV29-1
length: 15
DNA: TGCAGCGTTGAGTTTAGGCGGGACAACTCCTACGAGCAGTACTTC
CDR3: CSVEFRRDNSYEQYF

J: TRBJ1-4
D: -
size: -
V: TRBV30
length: 17
DNA: TGTGCCTGGAGTGTAGGGAGGGCCGATACAACTAATGAAAAACTGTTTTTT
CDR3: CAWSVGRADTTNEKLFF

J: TRBJ2-4
D: -
size: -
V: TRBV15
length: 12
DNA: TGTGCCACCAGCAGAGATTTCGGCATTCAGTACTTC
CDR3: CATSRDFGIQYF